The sequence of this T cell receptor (beta chain) was determined in a study of shared clonotypes between healthy human individuals. Sequenced by immunoSEQ multiplex PCR; TCRdb stores in-frame clones only, minus some. The sample shows approximately 1.4 million clones, approximately 98% of them seen only once. Source material: naive CD4+ T cells sorted from blood. The subset here: CD45RA+ positively selected. This receptor was taken from a man younger than 40 in good health.

Written as DNA, the CDR3 is TGTGCCAGCAGTGGAACAGGGACAACTAATGAAAAACTGTTTTTT. Residues: CASSGTGTTNEKLFF. This chain joins TRBV6-1 and TRBJ1-4, with D perhaps matching TRBD1 (6 bases). CDR1 is MNHNS and CDR2 is SASEGT in the germline V gene. The CDR3 is 15 residues long. V gave up 4 bases and J gave up 0 bases, with 9 bases separating them.